This T cell receptor (beta chain) was retrieved from a study of blood T cell repertoires in COVID-19. Study-level information: Samples of COVID-19 (acute and convalescent) were obtained from the United States, Italy and Spain.

Trimming cost V 1 base and J 6 bases, with 9 bases left between them. Germline V lookup: CDR1 LNHDA, CDR2 SQIVND (reference sequence). The CDR3 covers 14 residues. A single count supports this clone. TCRdb's table, derived via immunoSEQ multiplex PCR, lists solely in-frame clones and lacks some. The table includes 400,000 or so clones, approximately 91% detected once. This clonotype was sampled from a woman aged 40 to 55 with acute COVID-19. The gene calls are TRBV19 and TRBJ2-2; D not resolved. The sequenced sample was PBMCs or T cells enriched from blood (not recorded which). For the CDR3, the DNA is TGTGCCAGTAGTATAGTCGCCGGTCCCGGGGAGCTGTTTTTT. Its translation is CASSIVAGPGELFF.